The 30 T cell receptor beta chains presented below share a single source sample, sequenced in a study of Ad26.COV2.S vaccination and SARS-CoV-2 variants. The assay was immunoSEQ multiplex PCR, and TCRdb's table has in-frame clones only and misses some. The sample holds 300,000 to 500,000 clones, 88% seen once. Treatment here: around 19 received Ad26.COV2.S at low or high dose, single or two shots; 5 received placebo; per-sample allocation not given. Sampling was done on day 63 after the first vaccine or placebo injection. Sample: peripheral blood, taken in a trial of Ad26.COV2.S vaccine versus placebo. All receptors derive from a person aged 18-60 years who received the Ad26.COV2.S COVID-19 vaccine or a placebo.

The V call is TRBV6-1, the J call TRBJ1-1; D uncertain. Germline V gene lookup returns CDR1 MNHNS and CDR2 SASEGT. This CDR3 has 13 amino acids. V was cut by 2 bases and J by 5 bases, with 9 bases left in between. The CDR3 loop reads CASSEPARTEAFF. Here the CDR3 DNA reads TGTGCCAGCAGTGAACCCGCGAGGACTGAAGCTTTCTTT.

This chain links TRBV5-4 with TRBJ2-2, with no clear D. There are 13 residues in the CDR3. Germline V CDR1 and CDR2: SGHNT, YYREEE (reference sequence). The germline V and J ends were trimmed by 0 bases and 8 bases, with 8 bases remaining between them. This CDR3 is CASSLDPRGELFF. The CDR3 nucleotides are TGTGCCAGCAGCTTGGACCCCCGGGGGGAGCTGTTTTTT.

The chain links TRBV12-5 to TRBJ1-4; D uncertain. The germline CDR1 and CDR2 sequences are LGHNT and FRNRAP. Trimming removed 5 bases at V and 0 bases at J, with 13 bases between. This CDR3 spans 16 amino acids. The CDR3 is CASGPSAGATNEKLFF. CDR3 nucleotides: TGTGCTAGTGGTCCGAGCGCAGGTGCAACTAATGAAAAACTGTTTTTT.

The chain joins TRBV12-3 or TRBV12-4 to TRBJ1-6; 7 bases line up with TRBD1. The length of the CDR3 is 13 residues. The J segment lost 9 bases and the V segment lost 5 bases, leaving 4 bases of the junction unmatched. The CDR3 nucleotides are TGTGCCAGCAGTGTCCGACAGGGTTCACCCCTCCACTTT. As protein: CASSVRQGSPLHF.

V and J are TRBV24-1 and TRBJ1-2; possibly TRBD1 for D (6 bases). Germline V lookup: CDR1 KGHDR, CDR2 SFDVKD. The CDR3 is made up of 13 amino acids. The V and J ends lost 1 base and 4 bases respectively, with 6 bases between them. This chain's CDR3 is CATSDFRGYGYTF. The CDR3 DNA follows: TGTGCCACCAGTGATTTCAGGGGCTATGGCTACACCTTC.

The chain employs TRBV12-3 or TRBV12-4 and TRBJ1-5, with a weak D call TRBD1 (6 bases). Deletions cut 10 bases from V and 3 bases from J, with 13 bases between. The CDR3 has 13 residues. CDR3 in DNA: TGTGCCACATCGACAGGCGTCAATCAGCCCCAGCATTTT. Protein sequence: CATSTGVNQPQHF.

The gene calls are TRBV4-3 and TRBJ2-3; TRBD2 aligns across 9 bases. The CDR3 contains 16 residues. Germline V gene sequence: CDR1 LGHNA, CDR2 YSLEER. Trimming took 0 bases from V and 2 from J; bases not matched to a gene: 3. In DNA, the CDR3 is TGCGCCAGCAGCCAAGATGTAGCGGGGGCCACAGATACGCAGTATTTT. Translating gives CASSQDVAGATDTQYF.

This clone appeared once. This chain uses TRBV6-4 with TRBJ1-1, with 9 bases aligning to TRBD1. This CDR3 contains 16 residues. J was trimmed by 1 base and V by 8 bases; bases with no gene match: 11. CDR1 and CDR2 from the germline V gene are MRHNA and SNTAGT. This chain's CDR3 is CASGGQGSVKNTEAFF. CDR3 coding DNA: TGTGCCAGCGGGGGACAGGGATCTGTTAAGAACACTGAAGCTTTCTTT.

The genes are TRBV27 and TRBJ1-5; D unresolved. The V gene lost 9 bases and the J gene lost 6 bases, with 24 bases spanning the gap. CDR1 and CDR2 (germline): MNHEY, SMNVEV (reference sequence). This CDR3 has 16 amino acids. The CDR3 here is CASRAGEDGMAQPQHF. CDR3 nucleotides: TGTGCCAGTCGAGCTGGTGAGGATGGGATGGCTCAGCCCCAGCATTTT.

The V and J genes are TRBV2 and TRBJ2-1; D is perhaps TRBD2 (6 bases). This CDR3 has 15 residues. V was clipped by 9 bases and J by 8 bases, with 23 bases between them. Per the germline V gene, CDR1 is SNHLY and CDR2 is FYNNEI. This chain's CDR3 is CASLALTSFDDEQFF. CDR3 in DNA: TGTGCCAGTCTAGCATTAACTAGCTTTGATGATGAGCAGTTCTTC.

This sequence joins TRBV19 and TRBJ1-4; D unresolved. The V and J ends lost 2 bases and 8 bases respectively, with 6 bases between them. Germline loops: CDR1 LNHDA, CDR2 SQIVND (reference sequence). The CDR3 totals 12 residues. CDR3 region: CASSIPREKLFF. The CDR3 nucleotides read TGTGCCAGTAGTATACCTCGAGAAAAACTGTTTTTT. Combining the CDR3 with reference TRBV19 and TRBJ1-4 gives the whole variable domain DGGITQSPKYLFRKEGQNVTLSCEQNLNHDAMYWYRQDPGQGLRLIYYSQIVNDFQKGDIAEGYSVSREKKESFPLTVTSAQKNPTAFYLCASSIPREKLFFGSGTQLSVL.

The chain combines TRBV7-2 with TRBJ2-5; weak D call: TRBD2 (6 bases). The germline V gene has CDR1 SGHTA and CDR2 FQGNSA. V was clipped by 6 bases and J by 5 bases, with 16 bases between them. The length of the CDR3 is 14 residues. CDR3 nucleotide sequence: TGTGCCAGCAGTTCCGCCCTTGGGGGGGAGACCCAGTACTTC. Its protein is CASSSALGGETQYF.

This clone was found once. The rearrangement uses TRBV5-1 and TRBJ1-1; no definite D call. The germline V and J ends were trimmed by 4 bases and 4 bases, with 14 bases remaining between them. The CDR3 length is 14 residues. The germline CDR1 and CDR2 sequences are SGHRS and YFSETQ. As DNA, the CDR3 is TGCGCCAGCAGCGTGACATCGAGCGCCACTGAAGCTTTCTTT. Translating it yields CASSVTSSATEAFF.

CDR3: CAWSVERGPGELFF. In DNA form, the CDR3 reads TGTGCCTGGAGTGTAGAGAGGGGGCCCGGGGAGCTGTTTTTT. The rearrangement links TRBV30 to TRBJ2-2; TRBD1 agrees at 7 bases. J gave up 6 bases and V 0 bases, and 4 bases lay outside the gene matches. Germline values: CDR1 GTSNPN, CDR2 SVGIG (reference sequence). This CDR3 is 14 amino acids long.

The V and J genes are TRBV9 and TRBJ1-2; D possibly corresponds to TRBD1 (5 bases). V dropped 5 bases and J dropped 6 bases, with 20 bases sitting between them. The CDR3 runs 15 residues. CDR1 and CDR2 (germline): SGDLS, YYNGEE. The CDR3 DNA sequence: TGTGCCAGCAGGGGCGGGGCCCGGAGGAGGAATGGCTACACCTTC. Its translation is CASRGGARRRNGYTF.

The CDR3 bases are TGTGCCAGCAGCTACCTGGGGGCAGATACGCAGTATTTT. Amino acids: CASSYLGADTQYF. The chain carries TRBV5-4 and TRBJ2-3, with D possibly called TRBD1 or TRBD2 (5 bases each). Germline V CDR1 and CDR2: SGHNT, YYREEE (reference sequence). There are 13 residues in the CDR3. The V end lost 3 bases, the J end lost 4 bases, and 9 bases lay between the germline ends.

The V and J genes are TRBV6-5 and TRBJ1-2, with D unclear. The CDR3 totals 13 residues. CDR1 and CDR2 from the germline V gene are MNHEY and SVGAGI. V was cut by 6 bases and J by 0 bases, with 8 bases left in between. CDR3 protein: CASSSTSNYGYTF. The CDR3 DNA is TGTGCCAGCAGCTCGACGTCTAACTATGGCTACACCTTC.

V and J are TRBV5-5 and TRBJ2-7; no definite D call. The CDR3 is made up of 14 amino acids. Germline loops: CDR1 SGHKS, CDR2 YYEKEE (reference sequence). Trimming left V 0 bases short and J 2 bases short, with 9 bases between. Here the CDR3 DNA reads TGTGCCAGCAGCTTGGCGGGCTTCCCCTACGAGCAGTACTTC. This codes for CASSLAGFPYEQYF.

J is TRBJ1-2 and V is TRBV7-2, with D possibly being TRBD1 (6 bases). The CDR3 is 15 amino acids. The V gene lost 1 base and the J gene lost 7 bases, with 16 bases spanning the gap. Germline lookup yields CDR1 SGHTA and CDR2 FQGNSA. CDR3 in amino acids: CASSLDRVSIGGYTF. The CDR3 DNA reads TGTGCCAGCAGCTTAGACAGGGTCTCTATCGGTGGCTACACCTTC.

This clone was seen just once. The chain couples TRBV24-1 to TRBJ1-2; D is possibly TRBD1 (5 bases). Germline V gene data show CDR1 as KGHDR and CDR2 as SFDVKD. V gave up 4 bases and J gave up 5 bases, with 13 bases separating them. This CDR3 is built from 14 residues. CDR3 in amino acids: CATSETDSSYGYTF. The CDR3, as DNA: TGTGCCACCAGTGAAACCGACAGTTCTTATGGCTACACCTTC.

This sequence joins TRBV30 and TRBJ1-2; no clear D. The CDR3 contains 13 residues. V lost 3 bases and J 0 bases, leaving 8 bases between the germline ends. CDR1 is GTSNPN, CDR2 SVGIG, per germline (reference sequence). CDR3 protein: CAWRRSANYGYTF. In DNA form, the CDR3 reads TGTGCCTGGAGACGGTCAGCTAACTATGGCTACACCTTC.

V and J are TRBV6-5 and TRBJ2-2; possible D gene TRBD1, 6 bases. Per the germline V gene, CDR1 is MNHEY and CDR2 is SVGAGI. CDR3 length: 12 residues. The V end lost 5 bases, the J end lost 8 bases, and 9 bases lay between the germline ends. The CDR3 coding sequence is TGTGCCAGCAGTAATAGGGGGGGGGAGCTGTTTTTT. Amino acids: CASSNRGGELFF.

The chain links TRBV30 to TRBJ1-1, with D perhaps matching TRBD1 (5 bases). CDR1 and CDR2 (germline): GTSNPN, SVGIG (reference sequence). This CDR3 spans 13 amino acids. Trimming took 1 base from V and 5 from J, leaving 11 bases between them. The CDR3 nucleotides are TGTGCCTGGAGTGCGGGGGGGAGGACTGAAGCTTTCTTT. Protein: CAWSAGGRTEAFF.

The J gene is TRBJ1-2, the V gene TRBV4-3, with D unclear. The CDR3 is 14 amino acids. The V end was cut by 1 base, the J end by 4 bases, with 10 bases between. The V gene's germline CDR1 is LGHNA and CDR2 YSLEER. The CDR3 nucleotides are TGCGCCAGCAGCCAAGTACCGGGCCCCTATGGCTACACCTTC. Amino acid sequence: CASSQVPGPYGYTF.

This clone was observed a single time. The V gene is TRBV5-1, the J gene TRBJ1-1; D call uncertain. With 3 bases removed from V and 3 bases from J, the gap between germline ends came to 21 bases. Germline V gene lookup returns CDR1 SGHRS and CDR2 YFSETQ. This CDR3 is 17 amino acids long. CDR3 residues: CASSSGITDGLDTEAFF. For the CDR3, the DNA is TGCGCCAGCAGCTCCGGTATCACCGATGGCTTGGACACTGAAGCTTTCTTT.

The V call is TRBV6-2 or TRBV6-3, the J call TRBJ2-3; 8 bases fit TRBD2. This CDR3 spans 19 amino acids. Germline lookup yields CDR1 MNHEY and CDR2 SVGEGT. V dropped 1 base and J dropped 0; count of bases not matched to a gene: 12. For the CDR3, the DNA is TGTGCCAGCAGTTACTGGGTTAGCGGGGTTTTTCCTAGCACAGATACGCAGTATTTT. It specifies CASSYWVSGVFPSTDTQYF.

V usage is TRBV2 and J usage is TRBJ1-1, with no clear D. The CDR3 has 11 amino acids. Germline assignment: CDR1 SNHLY and CDR2 FYNNEI. The V and J ends lost 5 bases and 10 bases respectively, with 11 bases between them. DNA of the CDR3: TGTGCCAGCAGTATCGTCCAGGCAGCTTTCTTT. The encoded protein is CASSIVQAAFF.

CDR3 nucleotides: TGTGCCAGCAGCCCCTCAGTAGGGCTAGGGAGCTACGAGCAGTACTTC. Protein: CASSPSVGLGSYEQYF. This chain connects TRBV3-1 (or the pseudogene TRBV3-2) to TRBJ2-7; TRBD2 might be the D (5 bases). V was clipped by 4 bases and J by 3 bases, with 19 bases between them. Germline assignment: CDR1 LGHDT and CDR2 YNNKEL (reference sequence). This CDR3 comprises 16 residues.

The DNA of the CDR3 is TGCGCCAGCAGGATGGGGACAGGGTATGGCTACACCTTC. This codes for CASRMGTGYGYTF. This chain connects TRBV5-1 to TRBJ1-2, with 9 nucleotides matching TRBD1. From germline, CDR1 is SGHRS and CDR2 YFSETQ. V was clipped by 5 bases and J by 5 bases; unmatched bases: 4. This CDR3 comprises 13 residues.

The rearrangement joins TRBV5-6 to TRBJ2-7, with TRBD2 matching over 11 bases. V lost 4 bases to trimming and J lost 2 bases; unmatched junction nucleotides: 5. This CDR3 is 15 amino acids long. The germline CDR1 and CDR2 sequences are SGHDT and YYEEEE. CDR3 nucleotide sequence: TGTGCCAGCAGCCCCGGGACTAGCGGCCCCTACGAGCAGTACTTC. It translates to CASSPGTSGPYEQYF. The variable domain in full, completed from reference TRBV5-6 and TRBJ2-7, reads DAGVTQSPTHLIKTRGQQVTLRCSPKSGHDTVSWYQQALGQGPQFIFQYYEEEERQRGNFPDRFSGHQFPNYSSELNVNALLLGDSALYLCASSPGTSGPYEQYFGPGTRLTVT.